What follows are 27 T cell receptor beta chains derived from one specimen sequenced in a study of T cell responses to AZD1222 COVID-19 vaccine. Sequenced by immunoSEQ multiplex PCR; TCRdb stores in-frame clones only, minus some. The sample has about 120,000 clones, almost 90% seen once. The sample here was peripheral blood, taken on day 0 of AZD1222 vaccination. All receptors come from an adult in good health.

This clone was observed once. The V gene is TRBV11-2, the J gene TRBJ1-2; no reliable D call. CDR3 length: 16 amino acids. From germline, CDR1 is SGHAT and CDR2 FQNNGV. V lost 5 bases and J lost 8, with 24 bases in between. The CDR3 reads CASSPTPGRVGDGYTF. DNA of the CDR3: TGTGCCAGCAGCCCCACTCCCGGGAGGGTAGGTGACGGCTACACCTTC. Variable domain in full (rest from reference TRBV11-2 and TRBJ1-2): EAGVAQSPRYKIIEKRQSVAFWCNPISGHATLYWYQQILGQGPKLLIQFQNNGVVDDSQLPKDRFSAERLKGVDSTLKIQPAKLEDSAVYLCASSPTPGRVGDGYTFGSGTRLTVV.

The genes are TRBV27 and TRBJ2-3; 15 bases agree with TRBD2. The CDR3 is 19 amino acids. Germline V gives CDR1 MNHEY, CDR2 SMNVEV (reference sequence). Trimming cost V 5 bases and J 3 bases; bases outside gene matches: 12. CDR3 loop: CASSPWTSGREGSTDTQYF. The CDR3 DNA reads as TGTGCCAGCAGTCCGTGGACTAGCGGGAGGGAGGGGTCTACAGATACGCAGTATTTT.

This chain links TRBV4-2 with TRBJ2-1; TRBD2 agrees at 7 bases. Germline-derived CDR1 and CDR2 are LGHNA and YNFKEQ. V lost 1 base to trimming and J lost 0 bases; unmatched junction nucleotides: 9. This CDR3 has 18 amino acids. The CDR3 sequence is CASSQGPLGGSSYNEQFF. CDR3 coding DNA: TGTGCCAGCAGCCAAGGGCCCTTGGGGGGGAGCTCCTACAATGAGCAGTTCTTC.

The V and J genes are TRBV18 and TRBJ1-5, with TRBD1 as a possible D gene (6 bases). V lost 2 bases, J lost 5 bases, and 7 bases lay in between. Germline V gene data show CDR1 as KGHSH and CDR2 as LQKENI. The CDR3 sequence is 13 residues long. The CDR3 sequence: CASSPGGHQPQHF. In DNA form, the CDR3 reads TGTGCCAGCTCACCAGGGGGCCATCAGCCCCAGCATTTT.

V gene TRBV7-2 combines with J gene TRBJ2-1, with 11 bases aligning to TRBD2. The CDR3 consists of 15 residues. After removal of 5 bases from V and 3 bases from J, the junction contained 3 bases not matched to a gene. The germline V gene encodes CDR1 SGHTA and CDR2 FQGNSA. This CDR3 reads CASSQTSGDYNEQFF. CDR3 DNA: TGTGCCAGCAGCCAGACTAGCGGGGACTACAATGAGCAGTTCTTC.

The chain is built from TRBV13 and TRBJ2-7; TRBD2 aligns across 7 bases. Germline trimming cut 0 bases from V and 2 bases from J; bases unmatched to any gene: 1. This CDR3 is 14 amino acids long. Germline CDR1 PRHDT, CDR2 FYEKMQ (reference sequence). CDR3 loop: CASSLGRGAYEQYF. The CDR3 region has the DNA TGTGCCAGCAGCTTAGGCCGGGGGGCCTACGAGCAGTACTTC.

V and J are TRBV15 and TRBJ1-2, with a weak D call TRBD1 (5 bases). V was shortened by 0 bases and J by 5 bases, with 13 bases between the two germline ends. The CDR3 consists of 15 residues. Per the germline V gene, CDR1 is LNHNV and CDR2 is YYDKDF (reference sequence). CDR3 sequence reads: CATSREGETAYGYTF. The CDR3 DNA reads TGTGCCACCAGCAGAGAAGGGGAGACAGCATATGGCTACACCTTC.

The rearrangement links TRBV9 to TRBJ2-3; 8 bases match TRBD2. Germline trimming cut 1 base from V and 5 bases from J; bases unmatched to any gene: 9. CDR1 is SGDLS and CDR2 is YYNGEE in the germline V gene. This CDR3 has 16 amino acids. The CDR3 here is CASSVNIAGSRDTQYF. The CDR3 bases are TGTGCCAGCAGCGTAAATATAGCGGGGTCGAGAGATACGCAGTATTTT.

CDR3 amino acids: CASSSVGGAGELFF. CDR3 DNA: TGCGCCAGCAGCTCCGTGGGGGGCGCCGGGGAGCTGTTTTTT. The J gene is TRBJ2-2, the V gene TRBV4-3; D assignment may be TRBD1 or TRBD2 (6 bases each). Looked up from germline, CDR1 is LGHNA and CDR2 is YSLEER. The CDR3 runs to 14 residues. Deletions cut 5 bases from V and 6 bases from J, with 13 bases between.

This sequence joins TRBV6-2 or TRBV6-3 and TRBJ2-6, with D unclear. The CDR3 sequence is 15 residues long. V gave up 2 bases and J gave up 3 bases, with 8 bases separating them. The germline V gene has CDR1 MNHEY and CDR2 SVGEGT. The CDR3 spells CASSYGRVGANVLTF. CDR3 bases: TGTGCCAGCAGTTACGGAAGGGTTGGGGCCAACGTCCTGACTTTC.

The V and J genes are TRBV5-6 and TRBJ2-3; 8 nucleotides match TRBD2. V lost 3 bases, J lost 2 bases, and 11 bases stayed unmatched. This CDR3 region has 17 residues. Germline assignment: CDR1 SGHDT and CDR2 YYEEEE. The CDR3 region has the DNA TGTGCCAGCAGCTGGGGACTAGGGGAAGCTTACACAGATACGCAGTATTTT. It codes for CASSWGLGEAYTDTQYF.

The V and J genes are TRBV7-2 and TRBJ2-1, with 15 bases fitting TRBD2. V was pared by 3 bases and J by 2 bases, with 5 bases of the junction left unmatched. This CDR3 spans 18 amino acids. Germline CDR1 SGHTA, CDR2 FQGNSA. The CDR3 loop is CASSFSGTSGRTYNEQFF. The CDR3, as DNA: TGTGCCAGCAGCTTCTCCGGGACTAGCGGGAGGACCTACAATGAGCAGTTCTTC.

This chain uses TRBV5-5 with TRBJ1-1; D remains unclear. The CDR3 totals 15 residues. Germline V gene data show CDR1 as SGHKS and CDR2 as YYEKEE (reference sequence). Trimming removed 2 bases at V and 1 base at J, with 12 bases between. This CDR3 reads CASSFTRETNTEAFF. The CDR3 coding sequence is TGTGCCAGCAGCTTCACTCGGGAGACGAACACTGAAGCTTTCTTT. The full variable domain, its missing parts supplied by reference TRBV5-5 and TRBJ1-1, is DAGVTQSPTHLIKTRGQQVTLRCSPISGHKSVSWYQQVLGQGPQFIFQYYEKEERGRGNFPDRFSARQFPNYSSELNVNALLLGDSALYLCASSFTRETNTEAFFGQGTRLTVV.

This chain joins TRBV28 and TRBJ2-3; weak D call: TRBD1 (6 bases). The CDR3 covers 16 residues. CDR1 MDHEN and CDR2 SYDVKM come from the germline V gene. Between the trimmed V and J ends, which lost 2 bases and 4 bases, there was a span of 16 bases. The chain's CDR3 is CASSLPQGVGADTQYF. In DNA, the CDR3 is TGTGCCAGCAGTTTACCACAGGGAGTAGGGGCAGATACGCAGTATTTT.

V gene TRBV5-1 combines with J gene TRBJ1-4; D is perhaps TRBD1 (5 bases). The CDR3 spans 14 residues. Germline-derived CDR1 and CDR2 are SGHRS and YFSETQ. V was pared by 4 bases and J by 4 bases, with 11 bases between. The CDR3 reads CASSPRDYNEKLFF. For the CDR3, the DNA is TGCGCCAGCAGCCCCCGGGACTATAATGAAAAACTGTTTTTT.

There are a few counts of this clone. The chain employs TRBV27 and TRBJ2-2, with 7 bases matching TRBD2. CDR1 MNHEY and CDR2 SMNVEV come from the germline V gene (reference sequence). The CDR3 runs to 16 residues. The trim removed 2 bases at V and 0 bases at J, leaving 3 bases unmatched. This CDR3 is CASSLPSGSNTGELFF. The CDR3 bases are TGTGCCAGCAGTTTACCTAGCGGATCGAACACCGGGGAGCTGTTTTTT.

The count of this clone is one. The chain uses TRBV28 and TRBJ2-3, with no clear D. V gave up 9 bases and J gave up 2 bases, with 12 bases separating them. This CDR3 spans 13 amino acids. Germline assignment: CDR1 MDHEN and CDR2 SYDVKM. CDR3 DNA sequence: TGTGCCAGTGCCGGCCTTACCACAGATACGCAGTATTTT. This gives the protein CASAGLTTDTQYF.

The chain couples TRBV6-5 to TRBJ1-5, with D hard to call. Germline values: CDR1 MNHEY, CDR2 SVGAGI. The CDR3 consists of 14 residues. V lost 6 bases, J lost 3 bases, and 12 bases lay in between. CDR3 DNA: TGTGCCAGCAGGGTAAACAGTATCAATCAGCCCCAGCATTTT. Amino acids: CASRVNSINQPQHF.

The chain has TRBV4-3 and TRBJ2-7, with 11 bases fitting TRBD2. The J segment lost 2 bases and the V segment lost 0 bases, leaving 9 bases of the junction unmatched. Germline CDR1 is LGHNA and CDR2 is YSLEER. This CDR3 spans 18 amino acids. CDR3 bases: TGCGCCAGCAGCCAAGACTCGGTAGCGGGAGGGGCTACCTACGAGCAGTACTTC. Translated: CASSQDSVAGGATYEQYF.

Here the CDR3 reads CASSFLGVGYTF. The DNA for the CDR3 is TGTGCCAGCAGTTTCCTAGGGGTTGGCTACACCTTC. This chain connects TRBV28 to TRBJ1-2; TRBD1 is a possible D gene (5 bases). The CDR3 runs 12 residues. Trimming took off 3 bases at V and 7 bases at J, with 9 bases between the two ends. From germline, CDR1 is MDHEN and CDR2 SYDVKM.

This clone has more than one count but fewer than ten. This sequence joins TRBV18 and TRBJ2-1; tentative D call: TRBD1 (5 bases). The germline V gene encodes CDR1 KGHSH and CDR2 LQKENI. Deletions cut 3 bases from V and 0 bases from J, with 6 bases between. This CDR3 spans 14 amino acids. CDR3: CASSPDISYNEQFF. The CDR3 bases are TGTGCCAGCTCACCGGACATCTCCTACAATGAGCAGTTCTTC.

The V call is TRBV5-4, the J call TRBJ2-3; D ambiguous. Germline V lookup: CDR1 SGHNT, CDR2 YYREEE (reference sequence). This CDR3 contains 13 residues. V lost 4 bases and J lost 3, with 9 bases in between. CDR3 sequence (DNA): TGTGCCAGCAGCCCGTTTGGAACAGATACGCAGTATTTT. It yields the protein CASSPFGTDTQYF.

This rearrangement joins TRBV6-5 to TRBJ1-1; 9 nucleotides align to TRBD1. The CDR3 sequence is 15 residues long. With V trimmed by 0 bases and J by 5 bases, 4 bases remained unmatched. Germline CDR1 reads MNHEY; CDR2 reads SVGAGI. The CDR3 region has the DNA TGTGCCAGCAGTTACTCGCCTGGGACAGGGACTGAAGCTTTCTTT. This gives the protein CASSYSPGTGTEAFF.

The CDR3 loop reads CASNMGWAKNIQYF. The CDR3 nucleotides are TGTGCCAGCAACATGGGGTGGGCCAAAAACATTCAGTACTTC. The V gene is TRBV5-5, the J gene TRBJ2-4, with no clear D. V lost 6 bases to trimming and J lost 1 base, with 11 bases between them. This CDR3 spans 14 amino acids. The V gene's germline CDR1 is SGHKS and CDR2 YYEKEE (reference sequence).

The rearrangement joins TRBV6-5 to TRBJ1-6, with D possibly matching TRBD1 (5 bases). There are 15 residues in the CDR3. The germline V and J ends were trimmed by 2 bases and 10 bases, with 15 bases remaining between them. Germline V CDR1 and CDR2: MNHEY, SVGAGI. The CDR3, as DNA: TGTGCCAGCAGTTACGGGGACCGGGCCGACTCACCCCTCCACTTT. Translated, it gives CASSYGDRADSPLHF.

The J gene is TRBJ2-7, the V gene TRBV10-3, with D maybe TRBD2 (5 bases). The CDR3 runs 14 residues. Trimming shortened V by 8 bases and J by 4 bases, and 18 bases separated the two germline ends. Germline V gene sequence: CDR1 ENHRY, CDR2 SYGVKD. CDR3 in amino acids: CAISFSEFGYEQYF. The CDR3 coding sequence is TGTGCCATCTCCTTTAGCGAGTTTGGGTACGAGCAGTACTTC.

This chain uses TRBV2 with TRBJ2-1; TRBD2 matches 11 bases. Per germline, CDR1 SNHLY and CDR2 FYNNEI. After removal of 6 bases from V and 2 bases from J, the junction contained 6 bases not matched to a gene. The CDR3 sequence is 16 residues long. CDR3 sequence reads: CASRTQGLAAYNEQFF. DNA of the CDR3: TGTGCCAGCAGGACTCAGGGACTAGCGGCCTACAATGAGCAGTTCTTC.